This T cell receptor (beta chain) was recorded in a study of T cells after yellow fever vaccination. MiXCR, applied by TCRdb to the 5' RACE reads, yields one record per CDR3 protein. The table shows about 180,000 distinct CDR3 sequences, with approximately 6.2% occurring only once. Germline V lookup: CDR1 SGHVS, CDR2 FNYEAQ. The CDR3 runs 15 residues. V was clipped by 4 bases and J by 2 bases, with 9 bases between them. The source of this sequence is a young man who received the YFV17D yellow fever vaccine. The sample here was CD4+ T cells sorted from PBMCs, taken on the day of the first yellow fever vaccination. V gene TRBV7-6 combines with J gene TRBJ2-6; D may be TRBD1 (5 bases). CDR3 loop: CASSSVRAGANVLTF. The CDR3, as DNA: TGTGCCAGCAGCTCCGTCAGGGCTGGGGCCAACGTCCTGACTTTC.